This T cell receptor (beta chain) was documented in a study of blood T cell repertoires in COVID-19. Study context: PBMCs, B-cell-depleted T cells, or T cells provided the cDNA or gDNA that made up the material.

TCRdb's table, derived via immunoSEQ multiplex PCR, lists solely in-frame clones and lacks some. The sample shows 650,000 to 800,000 clones, 70% to 90% of them seen only once. Unmatched junction bases numbered 8, after V lost 6 bases and J lost 5 bases. The germline gives CDR1 SGHTA, CDR2 FQGNSA. The CDR3 loop spans 15 amino acids. The clonotype comes from a woman aged 18-29 years with acute or convalescent COVID-19. V usage is TRBV7-2 and J usage is TRBJ1-5; 9 bases match TRBD1. The sample comprised peripheral blood. The CDR3 loop is CASSPGQGRHQPQHF. In DNA form, the CDR3 reads TGTGCCAGCAGTCCCGGACAGGGGAGGCATCAGCCCCAGCATTTT.